The T cell receptor beta chain described here comes from a study of cytomegalovirus exposure and HLA in healthy donors. The primer mix had 60 Vbeta and 13 Jbeta primers. Produced via immunoSEQ multiplex PCR; TCRdb's table is partial and in-frame only. Of fewer than 150,000 clones listed, approximately 70% are singletons. The germline CDR1 and CDR2 sequences are SGDLS and YYNGEE. The length of the CDR3 is 13 residues. V shed 4 bases and J 8 bases; nucleotides not matched to a gene: 7. The sequence came from a woman in her thirties in good health and CMV-seronegative. The chain has TRBV9 and TRBJ1-1; TRBD1 agrees at 8 bases. Sequencing input: PBMCs. The CDR3 sequence is CASSPDRTGEAFF. In DNA, the CDR3 is TGTGCCAGCAGCCCGGATCGGACAGGGGAAGCTTTCTTT.